One T cell receptor beta chain is described in this entry. Sequencing of TCR beta was performed on blood CD8+ and CD4+ T cells. The RNA, roughly 0.5 to 1 ug, was put through reverse transcription using random hexamers. Amplification of TCR beta CDR3 was carried out by immunoSEQ multiplex PCR, which covered 54 Vbeta and 13 Jbeta segments. TCRdb reanalysed the immunoSEQ multiplex PCR reads using MiXCR and keeps one entry per CDR3 protein. The sample shows about 120,000 distinct CDR3 sequences, over 90% of them seen only once. Germline CDR1 and CDR2: KGHSH and LQKENI. The CDR3 contains 14 residues. V lost 2 bases and J lost 6, with 10 bases in between. These data come from a study of CD8 T cells in Susac syndrome.

The clonotype originates from a human donor in good health. The chain is built from TRBV18 and TRBJ2-2; possible D gene TRBD2, 6 bases. Material: CD4+ T cells from PBMCs. The CDR3: CASSPVAGPGELFF. As DNA, the CDR3 is TGTGCCAGCTCACCAGTTGCGGGGCCCGGGGAGCTGTTTTTT.